This T cell receptor (beta chain) was documented in a study of cytomegalovirus exposure and HLA in healthy donors (dated by TCRdb to 2015 to 2018). With regard to the full study: According to a later analysis, the roughly 120 validation repertoires were produced on the same platform as the 666 repertoires of the first cohort. The aim of the study was to test whether cataloging public T cell receptors could identify signatures of past pathogen exposure. In addition to the first cohort of 650 to 750 subjects, a separate validation cohort of some 120 different subjects was used. The study combined high-throughput TCR immunosequencing, statistical association of individual TCRs with disease status, and machine learning to predict cytomegalovirus infection status.

Libraries came from the immunoSEQ multiplex PCR assay. Turning to the authors' computational methods: A statistical classification framework was built to diagnose cytomegalovirus status from the catalog of TCR beta chain sequences. TCRdb holds this immuneACCESS table with in-frame rearrangements only. Some clones are missing; in checked studies, unresolved V genes explain under half, and the rest has no known cause. V, J and clone size derive from that table, while D and trimming were established from the DNA sequence. This sample comprises approximately 160,000 clones, under 90% of them detected only once. Together, the top ten hold 10% of the sample. Details on this clone: Its antigen is unknown. No base qualities exist here, and no much larger clone lies one base off it.

General conclusions and limits of the study: In both the original and validation cohorts, the classifier was reported to diagnose cytomegalovirus status with high specificity and sensitivity. According to the authors, the approach could potentially be generalized to other disease states and immunological phenotypes. A later analysis found that TCRs clustered in the first cohort also tended to co-occur in the 95 to 150 validation repertoires, with 94% of cluster scores above 0. The validation cohort had no HLA typing available for a later analysis, so co-occurrence within that cohort was assessed over all 120 or so repertoires. Most TCR sequences were observed very rarely across donors, whereas some public TCRs were present in many individuals. A few of the identified cytomegalovirus-associated TCR beta chains were confirmed in vitro to be specific for cytomegalovirus antigens. The study listed 150 to 200 TCR beta chains as associated with cytomegalovirus.

Separate from the approximately 670-subject first cohort, the validation cohort of about 120 subjects was the group to which the donors belonged. Sequencing was performed on PBMCs. This receptor was taken from a woman aged 18 to 35 in good health and CMV-seropositive.

The DNA sequence is as follows: TGTGCCAGCAGTTTTGTTGGGACAGGGAGTAAGAAACTGTTTTTT. Translated, it gives CASSFVGTGSKKLFF. The chain employs TRBV28 and TRBJ1-4; 9 middle bases align to TRBD1. The CDR3 measures 15 amino acids from cysteine to phenylalanine. The retained sequence is limited to the CDR3, 45 bases, with the frame set at the first base. Clipping removes 3 bases from V and 11 bases from J, with 10 as the unmatched junction base count. The germline V gene supplies CDR1 MDHEN and CDR2 SYDVKM.